These 7 T cell receptor beta chains came from one sample sequenced in a study of blood T cell repertoires in COVID-19. Clones were sequenced by immunoSEQ multiplex PCR, and TCRdb holds only the in-frame ones, with some missing. Here the sample spans roughly 130,000 clones, roughly 83% being singletons. The specimen was PBMCs or T cells enriched from blood (not recorded which). These receptors were collected from a man between 45 and 60 years old who had recovered from COVID-19.

The CDR3 region is CASSRRDRGRSTGELFF. As DNA, the CDR3 is TGTGCCAGCTCACGTCGGGACAGGGGGAGATCCACCGGGGAGCTGTTTTTT. The chain has TRBV18 and TRBJ2-2, with 11 bases lining up with TRBD1. Trimming cost V 4 bases and J 4 bases; bases outside gene matches: 8. This CDR3 has 17 amino acids. CDR1 KGHSH and CDR2 LQKENI come from the germline V gene.

V usage is TRBV18 and J usage is TRBJ2-5; tentative D call: TRBD2 (7 bases). Germline V CDR1 and CDR2: KGHSH, LQKENI. V lost 4 bases and J lost 1, with 13 bases in between. The CDR3 runs to 15 residues. The CDR3 DNA reads as TGTGCCAGCTCACTCAACGGGGGGCTCCAAGAGACCCAGTACTTC. It translates to CASSLNGGLQETQYF. Supplemented by reference TRBV18 and TRBJ2-5, the full variable domain reads NAGVMQNPRHLVRRRGQEARLRCSPMKGHSHVYWYRQLPEEGLKFMVYLQKENIIDESGMPKERFSAEFPKEGPSILRIQQVVRGDSAAYFCASSLNGGLQETQYFGPGTRLLVL.

This chain links TRBV6-1 with TRBJ1-2; tentatively, D is TRBD1 (6 bases). Germline loops: CDR1 MNHNS, CDR2 SASEGT. The CDR3 runs 17 residues. Trimming pared 3 bases from V and 4 bases from J, leaving 21 bases between. The CDR3 region has the DNA TGTGCCAGCAGTGAGAAGTGGGACACCTCTGAGGGCTATGGCTACACCTTC. It specifies CASSEKWDTSEGYGYTF.

The chain uses TRBV7-8 and TRBJ1-1; D uncertain. The CDR3 is made up of 14 amino acids. Between the trimmed V and J ends, which lost 2 bases and 2 bases, there was a span of 9 bases. CDR1 and CDR2 from the germline V gene are SGHVS and FQNEAQ. The CDR3 coding sequence is TGTGCCAGCAGCTTATCCAGTGCCAACACTGAAGCTTTCTTT. It encodes CASSLSSANTEAFF.

The V and J genes are TRBV5-1 and TRBJ2-7; no firm D call. Germline assignment: CDR1 SGHRS and CDR2 YFSETQ. CDR3 length: 13 residues. Trimming cost V 2 bases and J 0 bases, with 6 bases left between them. The CDR3: CASSLQSSYEQYF. Written as DNA, the CDR3 is TGCGCCAGCAGCTTACAGAGCTCCTACGAGCAGTACTTC.

The chain has TRBV6-2 or TRBV6-3 and TRBJ1-4; 10 bases line up with TRBD1. J gave up 5 bases and V 5 bases, and 5 bases lay outside the gene matches. This CDR3 comprises 15 residues. In germline, CDR1 is MNHEY, CDR2 SVGEGT. CDR3 DNA: TGTGCCAGCAGTGCCCGGGACAGGGGAAATGAAAAACTGTTTTTT. Residues: CASSARDRGNEKLFF.

The chain is built from TRBV7-2 and TRBJ2-3, with 7 nucleotides matching TRBD1. After removal of 5 bases from V and 2 bases from J, the junction contained 10 bases not matched to a gene. This CDR3 has 16 residues. In germline, CDR1 is SGHTA, CDR2 FQGNSA. CDR3 sequence (DNA): TGTGCCAGCAGCCGGCTCCGGGACAGATTCACAGATACGCAGTATTTT. This gives the protein CASSRLRDRFTDTQYF.